The clone carrying this TCR beta chain was seen only a few times. In germline, CDR1 is MNHEY, CDR2 SMNVEV (reference sequence). Deletions cut 3 bases from V and 10 bases from J, with 19 bases between. The CDR3 contains 15 residues. The sample belongs to a study of type 1 regulatory T cells. In the study overall: T-allo10 is an in vitro-generated, Tr1-enriched CD4 T cell product specific for alloantigen.

TCRdb re-derived calls from the reads in MiXCR, one entry per CDR3 protein. The sample comprises over 90,000 distinct CDR3 sequences, 25% to 40% of which are singletons, and 2% to 2.5% rests with the top ten. The receptor was derived from a human donor in good health. Sequenced material: CD4+ T cells, either the whole sample or a sorted fraction (not recorded which). This chain joins TRBV27 and TRBJ2-1; tentatively, D is TRBD1 (6 bases). CDR3 region: CASSFDRQVQPEQFF. The CDR3 DNA follows: TGTGCCAGCAGTTTCGACCGACAGGTTCAACCCGAGCAGTTCTTC.